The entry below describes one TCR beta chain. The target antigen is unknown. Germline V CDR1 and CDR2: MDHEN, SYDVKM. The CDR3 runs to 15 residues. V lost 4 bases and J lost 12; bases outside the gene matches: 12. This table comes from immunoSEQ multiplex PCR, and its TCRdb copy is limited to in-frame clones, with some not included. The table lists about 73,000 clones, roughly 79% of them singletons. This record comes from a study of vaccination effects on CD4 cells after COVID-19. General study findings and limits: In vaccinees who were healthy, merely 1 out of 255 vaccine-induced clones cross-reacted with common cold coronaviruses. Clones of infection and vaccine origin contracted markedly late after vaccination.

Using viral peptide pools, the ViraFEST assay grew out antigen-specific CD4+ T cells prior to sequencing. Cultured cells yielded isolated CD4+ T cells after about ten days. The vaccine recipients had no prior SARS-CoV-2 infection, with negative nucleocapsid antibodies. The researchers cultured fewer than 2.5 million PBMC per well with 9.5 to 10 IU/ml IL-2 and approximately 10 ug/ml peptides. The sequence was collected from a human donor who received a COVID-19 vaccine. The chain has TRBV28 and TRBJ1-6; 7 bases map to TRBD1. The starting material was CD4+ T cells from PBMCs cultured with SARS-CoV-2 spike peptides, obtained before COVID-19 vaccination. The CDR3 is CASSSRRKGALPLHF. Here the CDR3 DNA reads TGTGCCAGCAGTTCCCGTCGAAAGGGGGCTTTACCCCTCCACTTT.